The clone carrying this T cell receptor beta chain was recorded a few times. Antigen specificity is unknown. CDR1 is SGHDT and CDR2 is YYEEEE in the germline V gene. The CDR3 loop spans 16 amino acids. V shed 0 bases and J 3 bases; nucleotides not matched to a gene: 8. The TCR beta libraries were generated through quantitative 5'-RACE incorporating molecular barcodes. TCRdb reanalysed the 5' RACE reads using MiXCR and keeps one entry per CDR3 protein. The sample includes about 510,000 distinct CDR3 sequences, approximately 5.3% of them seen just once. The data derive from a study of CD8 T cells in ankylosing spondylitis. Overall study findings and caveats: The study identified a TCR beta motif of several highly homologous variants that appeared characteristic of ankylosing spondylitis blood. According to the report, clones linked to the disease were significantly enriched in matched synovial fluid samples taken from ankylosing spondylitis patients.

The receptor comes from a male donor with ankylosing spondylitis. The chain joins TRBV5-6 to TRBJ2-7, with TRBD1 matching 8 bases. Material: blood, either unsorted or a sorted T cell fraction (not recorded which). The CDR3 DNA reads TGTGCCAGCAGCTTGGCCATGGGACAGGAACACTACGAGCAGTACTTC. This sequence encodes CASSLAMGQEHYEQYF.